This TCR beta chain was identified in a study of T cell repertoires in cytomegalovirus infection. On the study more broadly: Based on public TCR beta signatures, there were indications of CMV infection and of a matching HLA type. Study-wide points: Identification of carriers of CMV plus the relevant HLA was performed using cumulative public TCR beta family frequency.

Germline CDR1 is SGHTA and CDR2 is FQGNSA. J lost 0 bases, V lost 5 bases, and 6 bases had no gene match. This CDR3 is built from 16 residues. MiXCR was run by TCRdb on the reads, yielding one entry per CDR3 protein. The data contain about 110,000 distinct CDR3 sequences, 10% of them singletons. Remarks on this clonotype: The antigen is unknown.

This chain joins TRBV7-2 and TRBJ2-4; 8 bases fit TRBD2. This TCR was recovered from a human donor in good health (CMV status not recorded). Some clones in this sample may be carry-over from other donors' samples. Input material: PBMCs, sequenced either directly or after in vitro stimulation (not recorded which). The CDR3 region is CASSREGALAKNIQYF. The CDR3 DNA reads as TGTGCCAGCAGCCGGGAGGGCGCTCTAGCCAAAAACATTCAGTACTTC.